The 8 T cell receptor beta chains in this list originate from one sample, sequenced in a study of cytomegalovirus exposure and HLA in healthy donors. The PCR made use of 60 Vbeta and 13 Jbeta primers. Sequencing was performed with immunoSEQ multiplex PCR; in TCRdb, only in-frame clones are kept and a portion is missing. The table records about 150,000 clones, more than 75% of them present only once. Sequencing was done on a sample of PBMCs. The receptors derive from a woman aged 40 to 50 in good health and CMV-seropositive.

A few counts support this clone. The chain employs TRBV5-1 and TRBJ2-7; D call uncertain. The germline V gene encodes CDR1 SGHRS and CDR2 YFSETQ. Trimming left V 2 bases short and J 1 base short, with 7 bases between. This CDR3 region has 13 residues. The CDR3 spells CASSFSTSYEQYF. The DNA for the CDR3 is TGCGCCAGCAGCTTCTCCACTTCCTACGAGCAGTACTTC.

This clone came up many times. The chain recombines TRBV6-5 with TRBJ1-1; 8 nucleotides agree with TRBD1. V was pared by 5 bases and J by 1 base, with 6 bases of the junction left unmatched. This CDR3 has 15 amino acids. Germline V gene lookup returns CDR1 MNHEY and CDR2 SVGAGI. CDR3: CASSGRTGRNTEAFF. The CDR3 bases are TGTGCCAGCAGTGGGAGGACAGGGAGGAACACTGAAGCTTTCTTT.

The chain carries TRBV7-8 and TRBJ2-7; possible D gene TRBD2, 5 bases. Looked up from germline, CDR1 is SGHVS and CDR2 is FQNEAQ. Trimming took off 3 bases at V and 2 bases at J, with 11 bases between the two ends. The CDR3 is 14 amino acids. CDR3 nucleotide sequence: TGTGCCAGCAGCTTGGGCGGGTCCACCTACGAGCAGTACTTC. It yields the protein CASSLGGSTYEQYF.

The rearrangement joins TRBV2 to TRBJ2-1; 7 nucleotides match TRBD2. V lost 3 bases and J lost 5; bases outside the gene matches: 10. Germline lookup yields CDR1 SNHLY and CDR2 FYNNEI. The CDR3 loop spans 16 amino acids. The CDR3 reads CASSDAGVPFNNEQFF. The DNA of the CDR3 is TGTGCCAGCAGTGACGCGGGAGTCCCCTTTAACAATGAGCAGTTCTTC.

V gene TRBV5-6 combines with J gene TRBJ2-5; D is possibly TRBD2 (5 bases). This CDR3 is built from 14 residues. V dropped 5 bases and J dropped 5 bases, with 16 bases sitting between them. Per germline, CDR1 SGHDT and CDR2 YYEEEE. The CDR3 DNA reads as TGTGCCAGCAGAACCGGGATAGGGATGGAGACCCAGTACTTC. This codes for CASRTGIGMETQYF.

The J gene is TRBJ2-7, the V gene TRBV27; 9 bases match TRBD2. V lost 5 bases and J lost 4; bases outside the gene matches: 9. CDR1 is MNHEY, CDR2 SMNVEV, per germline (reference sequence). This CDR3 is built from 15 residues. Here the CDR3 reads CASSNPSGKKYEQYF. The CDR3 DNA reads TGTGCCAGCAGTAACCCTAGCGGGAAGAAGTACGAGCAGTACTTC.

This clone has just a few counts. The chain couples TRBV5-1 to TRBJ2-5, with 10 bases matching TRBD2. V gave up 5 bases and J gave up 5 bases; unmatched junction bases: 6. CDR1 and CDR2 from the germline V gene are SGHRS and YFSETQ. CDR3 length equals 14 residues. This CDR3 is CASSLSGRTETQYF. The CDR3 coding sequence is TGCGCCAGCAGTCTTAGCGGGAGGACGGAGACCCAGTACTTC.

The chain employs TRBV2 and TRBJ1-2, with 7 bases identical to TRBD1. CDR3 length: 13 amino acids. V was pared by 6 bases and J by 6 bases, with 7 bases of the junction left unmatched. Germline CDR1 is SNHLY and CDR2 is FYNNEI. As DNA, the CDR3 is TGTGCCAGCAGGATAGAGACAGGGAATGGCTACACCTTC. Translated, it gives CASRIETGNGYTF.